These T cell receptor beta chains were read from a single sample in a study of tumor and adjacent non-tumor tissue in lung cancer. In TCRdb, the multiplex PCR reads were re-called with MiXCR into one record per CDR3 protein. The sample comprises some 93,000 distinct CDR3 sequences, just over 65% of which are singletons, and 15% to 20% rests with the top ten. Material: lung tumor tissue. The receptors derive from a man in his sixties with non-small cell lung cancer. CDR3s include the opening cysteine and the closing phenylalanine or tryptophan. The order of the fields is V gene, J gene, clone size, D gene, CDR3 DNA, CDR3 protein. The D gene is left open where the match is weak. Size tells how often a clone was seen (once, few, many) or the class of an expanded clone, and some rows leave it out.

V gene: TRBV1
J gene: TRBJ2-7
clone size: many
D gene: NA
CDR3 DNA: TGCACCAGTCTCCAGGGGAGCGGCACCTACGAGCAGTACTTC
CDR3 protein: CTSLQGSGTYEQYF

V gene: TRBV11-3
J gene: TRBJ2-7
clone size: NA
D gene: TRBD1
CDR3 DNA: TGTGCCAGCAGTGGGGTAACAGGGGGCGGCGAGCAGTACTTC
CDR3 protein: CASSGVTGGGEQYF

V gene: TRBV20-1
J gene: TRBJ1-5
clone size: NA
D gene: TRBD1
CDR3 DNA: TGCAGTGCTAGAGTACAGGGGCTGGGAGGCAATCAGCCCCAGCATTTT
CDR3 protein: CSARVQGLGGNQPQHF

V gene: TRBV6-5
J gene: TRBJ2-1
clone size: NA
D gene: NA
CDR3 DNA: TGTGCCAGCAGCCCTAGCTACAATGAGCAGTTCTTC
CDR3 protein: CASSPSYNEQFF

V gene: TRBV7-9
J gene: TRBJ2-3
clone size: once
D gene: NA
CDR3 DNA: TGTGCCAGCAGCCGAGGCGAGCTAGTTGATACGCAGTATTTT
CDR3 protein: CASSRGELVDTQYF

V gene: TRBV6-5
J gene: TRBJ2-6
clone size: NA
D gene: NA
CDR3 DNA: TGTGCCAGCAGTGCCCTCGGGATTGGGGCCAACGTCCTGACTTTC
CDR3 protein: CASSALGIGANVLTF

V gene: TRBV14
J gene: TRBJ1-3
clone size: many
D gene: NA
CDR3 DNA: TGTGCCAGCAGCCAAGTCAAGGGCTTCTCTGGAAACACCATATATTTT
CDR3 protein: CASSQVKGFSGNTIYF

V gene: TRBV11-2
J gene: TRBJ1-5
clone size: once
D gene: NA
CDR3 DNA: TGTGTCAGCCGCCTCGGTTTGGGAAATCAGTCCCAGCATTTT
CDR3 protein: CVSRLGLGNQSQHF

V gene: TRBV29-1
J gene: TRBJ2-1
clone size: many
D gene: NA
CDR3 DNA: TGCAGCGTTGAAGCCTCAGACAGGCCCCACAATGAGCAGTTCTTC
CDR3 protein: CSVEASDRPHNEQFF

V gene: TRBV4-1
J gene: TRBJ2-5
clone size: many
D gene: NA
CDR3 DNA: TGCGCCAGCAGCCAGGCGTCAGACCAAGAGACCCAGTACTTC
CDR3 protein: CASSQASDQETQYF

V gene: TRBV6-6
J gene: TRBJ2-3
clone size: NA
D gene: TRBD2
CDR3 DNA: TGTGCCAGCAGTTACGGGGAGGGTAGTTTCTGCACAGATACGCAGTATTTT
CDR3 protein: CASSYGEGSFCTDTQYF

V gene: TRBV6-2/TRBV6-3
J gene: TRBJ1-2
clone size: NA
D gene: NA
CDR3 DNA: TGTGCCAGCGGCTTGACAGGAGTCTATGGTTACACCTTC
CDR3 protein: CASGLTGVYGYTF

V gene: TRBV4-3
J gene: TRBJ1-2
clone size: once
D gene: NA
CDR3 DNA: TGCGTCAGCAGCCAACTAACAGGGCAAAACAATGGCTACACCTTC
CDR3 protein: CVSSQLTGQNNGYTF

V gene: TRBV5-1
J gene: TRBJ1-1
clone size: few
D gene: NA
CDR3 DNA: TGCGCCAGCAACTCACGAGTACGGGATACTGAAGCTTTCTTT
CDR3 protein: CASNSRVRDTEAFF

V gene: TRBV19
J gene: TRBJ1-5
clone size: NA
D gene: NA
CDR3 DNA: TGTTCCAGCAGGAACGCTGGTCGGCGTCAGCCCCAGCATTTT
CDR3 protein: CSSRNAGRRQPQHF

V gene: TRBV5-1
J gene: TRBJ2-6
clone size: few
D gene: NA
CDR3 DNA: TGCGCCAGCAGCGCGGGACAAAGCTCTGGGGCCAACGTCCTGACTTTC
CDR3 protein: CASSAGQSSGANVLTF

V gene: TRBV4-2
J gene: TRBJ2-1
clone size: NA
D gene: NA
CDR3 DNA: TGTGCCAACAGCCAGGGTGGGTCGGGGCCCTCGGAAGAAGAACAGTTCTTC
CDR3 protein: CANSQGGSGPSEEEQFF

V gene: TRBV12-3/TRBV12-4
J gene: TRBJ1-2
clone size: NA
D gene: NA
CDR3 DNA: TGTCCCAGCAGTTTTGTGGGGGGCGTCGATGGCTACACCTTC
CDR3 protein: CPSSFVGGVDGYTF

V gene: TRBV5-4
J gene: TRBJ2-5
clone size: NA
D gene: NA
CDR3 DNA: TGTGGCAGCAGCTTAGGCGGGAAAGAGATCCAGTACTTC
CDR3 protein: CGSSLGGKEIQYF

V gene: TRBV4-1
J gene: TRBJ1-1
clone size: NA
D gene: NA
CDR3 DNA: TGCGCCAGGAGCCAAGCTAGCAACACTGAAGTTTTATTT
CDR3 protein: CARSQASNTEVLF

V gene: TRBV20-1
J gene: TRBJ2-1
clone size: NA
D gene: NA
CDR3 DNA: TGCAGTGTTAGAGATAGGAGTCACAATGAGCAGTTCTTC
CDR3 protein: CSVRDRSHNEQFF

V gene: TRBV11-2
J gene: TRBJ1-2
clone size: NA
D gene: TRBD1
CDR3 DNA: TGTGCCAGCAGCCCGACAGGGGGTAACTATGGCTACACCTTC
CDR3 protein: CASSPTGGNYGYTF

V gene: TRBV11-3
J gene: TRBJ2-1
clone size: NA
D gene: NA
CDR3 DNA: TGTACCAGCAGCTTAGATAAGAGACTAACAGCCTCCTACAATGAGCAGTTCTTC
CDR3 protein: CTSSLDKRLTASYNEQFF

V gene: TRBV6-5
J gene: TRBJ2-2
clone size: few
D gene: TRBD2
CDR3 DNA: TGTGCCAGCAGTTATAAGGGGAGGGCGAACGCCGAGGAGCAGTTTTTT
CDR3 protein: CASSYKGRANAEEQFF

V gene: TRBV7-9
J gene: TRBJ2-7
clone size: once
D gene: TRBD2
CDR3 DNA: TGTGCCAGCAGCTTAGAAGGGACTAGCGAGGTGAGCGGGCAGTACTTC
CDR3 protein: CASSLEGTSEVSGQYF

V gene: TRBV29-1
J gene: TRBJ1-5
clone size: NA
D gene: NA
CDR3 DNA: TGTAGCGTGTTGACAGGCGGGCATTTT
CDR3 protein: CSVLTGGHF

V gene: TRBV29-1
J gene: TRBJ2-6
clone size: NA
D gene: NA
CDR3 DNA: TGTAGCGGTGGCTCTGGGGCCAACGTCCTGGCTTTC
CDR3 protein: CSGGSGANVLAF

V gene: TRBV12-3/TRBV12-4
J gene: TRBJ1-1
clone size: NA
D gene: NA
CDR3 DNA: TGTGCCAGCAGCCCCAACATCCGGACGAACACTGAAGCTTTCTTT
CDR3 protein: CASSPNIRTNTEAFF

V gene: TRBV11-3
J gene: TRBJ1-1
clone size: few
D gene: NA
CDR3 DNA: TGTGCCAGCAGCTTAGGAGGGCCCAGAGCTGAAGCTTTCTTT
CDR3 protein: CASSLGGPRAEAFF

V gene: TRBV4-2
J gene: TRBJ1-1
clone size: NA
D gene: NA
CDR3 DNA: TGTCCCAGCAGCCAAGGGGAGCGTGGCACTGAAGCCTTCTTT
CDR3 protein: CPSSQGERGTEAFF